This T cell receptor (beta chain) was sequenced during a study of T cell repertoires in cytomegalovirus infection. MiXCR was run by TCRdb on the reads, yielding one entry per CDR3 protein. This table has fewer than 200,000 distinct CDR3 sequences, 15% to 20% appearing once. This CDR3 has 15 residues. V lost 4 bases to trimming and J lost 0 bases, with 15 bases between them. Germline CDR1 and CDR2: SQVTM and ANQGSEA. Remarks on this clonotype: Antigen unknown.

Study-level points and caveats: Cumulative public TCR beta family frequency identified CMV carriers with the relevant HLA.

The chain links TRBV29-1 to TRBJ1-2; the D is unclear. This sequence originates from a human donor in good health (CMV status not recorded). Some clones in this sample may be carry-over from other donors' samples. Sequencing input: PBMCs. The CDR3 DNA is TGCAGCGTTGGGCGGAGTAATCGAGCTAACTATGGCTACACCTTC. Its protein is CSVGRSNRANYGYTF.